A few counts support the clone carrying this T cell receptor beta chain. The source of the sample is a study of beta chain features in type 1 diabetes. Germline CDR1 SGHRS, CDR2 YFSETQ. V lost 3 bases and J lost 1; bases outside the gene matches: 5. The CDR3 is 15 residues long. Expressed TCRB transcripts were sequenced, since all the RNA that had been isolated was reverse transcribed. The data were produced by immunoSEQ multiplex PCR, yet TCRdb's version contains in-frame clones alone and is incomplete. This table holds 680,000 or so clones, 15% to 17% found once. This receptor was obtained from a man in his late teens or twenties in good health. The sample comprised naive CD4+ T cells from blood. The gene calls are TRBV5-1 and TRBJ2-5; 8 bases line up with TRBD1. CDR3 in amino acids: CASSWTGTGQETQYF. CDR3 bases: TGCGCCAGCAGCTGGACCGGGACAGGCCAAGAGACCCAGTACTTC.